This entry lists 16 T cell receptor beta chains sequenced from one sample in a study of blood T cells in healthy people across ages (dated by TCRdb to the mid-2010s). The library was built by means of 5' RACE. TCRdb shows the sequencer as Illumina HiSeq 2500. A second PCR of roughly 6 to 11 cycles was run with a J-beta primer mix and a sample-barcoded 5' primer. TCRdb cleaned the public reads at Q25 with fastp, built clones with MiXCR and kept in-frame beta chains. Each entry is one CDR3 protein sequence, shown with its most common DNA and genes. The sample has hundreds of thousands of distinct CDR3 sequences on record, roughly 50% of them singletons. Jointly, the top ten make up around 22% of the sample. Sequencing input: blood. The source is a man between 25 and 39 years old in good health.

The chain has TRBV13 and TRBJ2-1, with TRBD2 matching over 14 bases. CDR1 is PRHDT, CDR2 FYEKMQ, per germline (reference sequence). The CDR3 loop spans 20 amino acids. The V gene end was trimmed by 5 bases and the J gene end by 8 bases; junction bases not matched to a gene: 20. CDR3 nucleotide sequence: TGTGCCAGCAGCCCCTCCTCGGGACTAGCGGGAGAGAATCCTGTCGATGAGCAGTTCTTC. Protein product: CASSPSSGLAGENPVDEQFF.

This clonotype was detected only a few times. The CDR3 sequence is CASSLTKAGEQFF. Here the CDR3 DNA reads TGTGCCAGCAGCTTAACAAAAGCCGGCGAGCAGTTCTTC. This chain links TRBV5-6 with TRBJ2-1; D gene uncertain. The CDR3 has 13 amino acids. The V gene's germline CDR1 is SGHDT and CDR2 YYEEEE. Trimming removed 2 bases at V and 10 bases at J, with 13 bases between.

V gene TRBV10-3 combines with J gene TRBJ1-1; maybe TRBD1 (6 bases). The CDR3 totals 15 residues. In germline, CDR1 is ENHRY, CDR2 SYGVKD. V shed 2 bases and J shed 1 base, with 11 bases lying between them. The CDR3 DNA follows: TGTGCCATCAGTGAGACCCGGACAGCGAACACTGAAGCTTTCTTT. Translated, it gives CAISETRTANTEAFF.

V is TRBV29-1 and J is TRBJ1-2, with a weak D call TRBD1 (5 bases). This CDR3 has 13 amino acids. Germline values: CDR1 SQVTM, CDR2 ANQGSEA. V dropped 8 bases and J dropped 4 bases, with 17 bases sitting between them. The CDR3 DNA reads as TGCAGCTCTAAGGGCGCTGGGACCTATGGCTACACCTTC. Protein product: CSSKGAGTYGYTF. The full variable domain, rest sourced from reference TRBV29-1 and TRBJ1-2, is SAVISQKPSRDICQRGTSLTIQCQVDSQVTMMFWYRQQPGQSLTLIATANQGSEATYESGFVIDKFPISRPNLTFSTLTVSNMSPEDSSIYLCSSKGAGTYGYTFGSGTRLTVV.

The chain employs TRBV20-1 and TRBJ2-7; 8 bases map to TRBD1. The ends lost 0 bases at V and 6 bases at J; junction bases unmatched: 7. Germline assignment: CDR1 DFQATT and CDR2 SNEGSKA (reference sequence). The CDR3 consists of 14 residues. CDR3 nucleotides: TGCAGTGCTAGAGACCCGACAGGGGTGATCGAGCAGTACTTC. It codes for CSARDPTGVIEQYF.

The V call is TRBV6-1, the J call TRBJ2-4; possible D gene TRBD2, 8 bases. The end of the DNA aligns better with TRBJ2-5, so the J call may be wrong. CDR3 length equals 15 residues. Germline V CDR1 and CDR2: MNHNS, SASEGT. The DNA for the CDR3 is TGTGCCAGCAGCCCCGGAGTAGCGGGACAGGAGACCCAGTACTTC. This translates into CASSPGVAGQETQYF.

This clonotype has a handful of counts. The chain combines TRBV7-2 with TRBJ2-3, with no clear D. This CDR3 has 14 residues. With 2 bases removed from V and 2 bases from J, the gap between germline ends came to 8 bases. CDR1 and CDR2 (germline): SGHTA, FQGNSA. As DNA, the CDR3 is TGTGCCAGCAGCTTAAGACATATCACAGATACGCAGTATTTT. Its translation is CASSLRHITDTQYF.

This clonotype was seen only once. J is TRBJ1-4 and V is TRBV5-6, with D perhaps matching TRBD1 (6 bases). CDR1 and CDR2 (germline): SGHDT, YYEEEE. The V end was cut by 4 bases, the J end by 7 bases, with 17 bases between. The CDR3 runs to 15 residues. The DNA for the CDR3 is TGTGCCAGCAGCCCGATAGACAGGAGTGGTGAAAAACTGTTTTTT. It translates to CASSPIDRSGEKLFF.

This clonotype appeared a few times. The chain combines TRBV6-2 or TRBV6-3 with TRBJ2-7, with D unresolved. This CDR3 spans 12 amino acids. The V end lost 0 bases, the J end lost 3 bases, and 3 bases lay between the germline ends. Per germline, CDR1 MNHEY and CDR2 SVGEGT. CDR3 in amino acids: CASSYSYYEQYF. In nucleotides, the CDR3 is TGTGCCAGCAGTTACTCATACTACGAGCAGTACTTC.

V is TRBV7-9 and J is TRBJ2-7, with TRBD2 matching 7 bases. The CDR3 runs 16 residues. V lost 2 bases to trimming and J lost 2 bases; unmatched junction nucleotides: 9. The germline V gene has CDR1 SEHNR and CDR2 FQNEAQ (reference sequence). CDR3 protein: CASSLWGGSLTYEQYF. DNA of the CDR3: TGTGCCAGCAGCTTATGGGGCGGGAGCCTCACCTACGAGCAGTACTTC.

The chain carries TRBV7-2 and TRBJ2-4; tentatively, D is TRBD2 (5 bases). The CDR3 has 11 residues. Germline-derived CDR1 and CDR2 are SGHTA and FQGNSA. Trimming removed 2 bases at V and 13 bases at J, with 9 bases between. The chain's CDR3 is CASSLSEAQYF. CDR3 bases: TGTGCCAGCAGCTTATCGGAGGCCCAGTACTTC.

The rearrangement links TRBV7-9 to TRBJ1-2; D is perhaps TRBD1 (6 bases). Germline V gene sequence: CDR1 SEHNR, CDR2 FQNEAQ (reference sequence). The CDR3 runs to 12 residues. Trimming cost V 1 base and J 13 bases, with 13 bases left between them. CDR3 sequence (DNA): TGTGCCAGCAGCTTAGATCGCAGGGGCATCACCTTC. This codes for CASSLDRRGITF.

The table lists this clonotype with a few counts. This chain uses TRBV7-2 with TRBJ2-7, with 14 bases identical to TRBD2. CDR3 length: 19 residues. Trimming at V came to 3 bases and at J to 2 bases, leaving 12 bases not matched to a gene. CDR1 is SGHTA, CDR2 FQGNSA, per germline. CDR3 sequence: CASSFTGTSGSFPPYEQYF. As DNA, the CDR3 is TGTGCCAGCAGCTTCACCGGGACTAGCGGGAGTTTTCCGCCCTACGAGCAGTACTTC.

This clonotype turned up a few times. The J gene is TRBJ2-3, the V gene TRBV6-5, with 7 bases identical to TRBD2. Germline-derived CDR1 and CDR2 are MNHEY and SVGAGI. V shed 7 bases, J shed 10 bases, and the junction held 14 bases outside the gene matches. The CDR3 runs to 14 residues. In DNA form, the CDR3 reads TGTGCCAGCACCCCGCGGGGGTTTGGAACCGCGCAGTATTTT. This encodes CASTPRGFGTAQYF.

This clonotype occurred once. V is TRBV7-9 and J is TRBJ1-1; tentatively, D is TRBD1 (6 bases). This CDR3 is 16 amino acids long. The germline V and J ends were trimmed by 3 bases and 0 bases, with 14 bases remaining between them. Germline V lookup: CDR1 SEHNR, CDR2 FQNEAQ (reference sequence). The DNA for the CDR3 is TGTGCCAGCAGCTTTGGAAGGGGGTCAATGAACACTGAAGCTTTCTTT. Residues: CASSFGRGSMNTEAFF. The complete variable domain, with remaining parts taken from reference TRBV7-9 and TRBJ1-1, reads DTGVSQNPRHKITKRGQNVTFRCDPISEHNRLYWYRQTLGQGPEFLTYFQNEAQLEKSRLLSDRFSAERPKGSFSTLEIQRTEQGDSAMYLCASSFGRGSMNTEAFFGQGTRLTVV.

In this sample, this clonotype turned up once. This chain connects TRBV11-1 to TRBJ2-4; D unclear. The end of the DNA is better explained by TRBJ2-7, so the J call may be wrong. The CDR3 covers 14 residues. Germline CDR1 is SGHAT and CDR2 is FQDESV (reference sequence). CDR3 in amino acids: CASKPGRERGEQYF. The DNA of the CDR3 is TGTGCCAGCAAACCGGGCCGCGAACGCGGCGAGCAGTACTTC.